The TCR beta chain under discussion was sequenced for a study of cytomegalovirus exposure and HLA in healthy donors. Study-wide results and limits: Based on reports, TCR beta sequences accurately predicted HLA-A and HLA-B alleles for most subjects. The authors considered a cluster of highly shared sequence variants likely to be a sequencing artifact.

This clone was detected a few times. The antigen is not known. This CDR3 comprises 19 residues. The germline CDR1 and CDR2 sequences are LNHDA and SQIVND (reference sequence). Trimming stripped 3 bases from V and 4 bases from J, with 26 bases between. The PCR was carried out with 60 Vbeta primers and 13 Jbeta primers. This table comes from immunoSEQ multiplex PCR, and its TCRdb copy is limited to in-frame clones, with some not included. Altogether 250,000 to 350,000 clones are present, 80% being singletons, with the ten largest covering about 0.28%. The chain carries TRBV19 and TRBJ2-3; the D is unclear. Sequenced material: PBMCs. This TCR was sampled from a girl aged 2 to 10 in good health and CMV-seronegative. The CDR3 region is CASSMFAFHNVFPADTQYF. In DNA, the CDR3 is TGTGCCAGTAGTATGTTCGCGTTCCATAATGTCTTCCCGGCAGATACGCAGTATTTT.